Following are 11 T cell receptor beta chains from one sample sequenced in a study of blood T cell repertoires in COVID-19. Sequencing used immunoSEQ multiplex PCR; TCRdb keeps in-frame clones, though not all of them. The sample contains fewer than 85,000 clones, roughly 78% of which appear only once. The specimen sequenced was peripheral blood. These receptors came from a man aged 55-75 years with active or convalescent COVID-19.

In this sample, this clone turned up once. This chain links TRBV7-8 with TRBJ2-3, with 12 bases lining up with TRBD2. The length of the CDR3 is 16 residues. The trim removed 2 bases at V and 4 bases at J, leaving 4 bases unmatched. Per germline, CDR1 SGHVS and CDR2 FQNEAQ. CDR3 in amino acids: CASSLLASGGADTQYF. DNA of the CDR3: TGTGCCAGCAGCTTATTGGCTAGCGGGGGGGCAGATACGCAGTATTTT.

The V call is TRBV16, the J call TRBJ1-1; D ambiguous. The CDR3 is 15 amino acids. With 4 bases removed from V and 4 bases from J, the gap between germline ends came to 16 bases. Per the germline V gene, CDR1 is KGHSY and CDR2 is FQNENV. CDR3 DNA: TGTGCCAGCAGCCCCCTCTCAGGTCGGGGCACTGAAGCTTTCTTT. Translating it yields CASSPLSGRGTEAFF.

The chain links TRBV27 to TRBJ2-3, with TRBD1 matching over 10 bases. After removal of 5 bases from V and 1 base from J, the junction contained 3 bases not matched to a gene. Germline CDR1 reads MNHEY; CDR2 reads SMNVEV (reference sequence). The CDR3 is 15 residues long. DNA of the CDR3: TGTGCCAGCAGTATGGGGACAGGGGGCACAGATACGCAGTATTTT. Protein sequence: CASSMGTGGTDTQYF.

The gene calls are TRBV6-2 or TRBV6-3 and TRBJ2-2, with 10 positions matching TRBD1. Germline trimming cut 6 bases from V and 6 bases from J; bases unmatched to any gene: 4. This CDR3 spans 14 amino acids. Germline CDR1 reads MNHEY; CDR2 reads SVGEGT. In DNA form, the CDR3 reads TGTGCCAGCAGCGAGACAGGGGGCCCCGGGGAGCTGTTTTTT. Translation gives CASSETGGPGELFF.

J is TRBJ1-4 and V is TRBV4-2; D not resolved. The CDR3 loop spans 13 amino acids. From germline, CDR1 is LGHNA and CDR2 YNFKEQ. V shed 7 bases and J shed 5 bases, with 11 bases lying between them. The CDR3 DNA is TGTGCCAGCACCCATCCAGAAAATGAAAAACTGTTTTTT. Amino acid sequence: CASTHPENEKLFF.

This chain uses TRBV9 with TRBJ2-1; a possible D gene is TRBD2 (7 bases). V lost 4 bases and J lost 0, with 17 bases in between. Germline loops: CDR1 SGDLS, CDR2 YYNGEE. The CDR3 has 17 residues. The chain's CDR3 is CASSPQGGGVSYNEQFF. The CDR3 DNA is TGTGCCAGCAGCCCTCAGGGAGGGGGGGTCTCCTACAATGAGCAGTTCTTC.

The J gene is TRBJ2-7, the V gene TRBV5-1, with 9 bases aligning to TRBD1. CDR1 and CDR2 (germline): SGHRS, YFSETQ. CDR3 size: 15 residues. Trimming cost V 4 bases and J 5 bases; bases outside gene matches: 10. The CDR3 is CASSDPQGARDEQYF. The CDR3 region has the DNA TGCGCCAGCAGCGACCCACAGGGGGCGCGCGACGAGCAGTACTTC. The full variable domain, rest sourced from reference TRBV5-1 and TRBJ2-7, is KAGVTQTPRYLIKTRGQQVTLSCSPISGHRSVSWYQQTPGQGLQFLFEYFSETQRNKGNFPGRFSGRQFSNSRSEMNVSTLELGDSALYLCASSDPQGARDEQYFGPGTRLTVT.

CDR3 in amino acids: CASSRRDFTDTQYF. CDR3 DNA sequence: TGTGCCAGCAGCCGAAGGGACTTCACAGATACGCAGTATTTT. The genes are TRBV27 and TRBJ2-3; possibly TRBD2 for D (6 bases). The germline CDR1 and CDR2 sequences are MNHEY and SMNVEV (reference sequence). Trimming left V 6 bases short and J 2 bases short, with 12 bases between. The CDR3 loop spans 14 amino acids.

This clone has more than one count but fewer than ten. The rearrangement links TRBV6-5 to TRBJ1-6, with D possibly TRBD1 on 5 matching bases. Germline V gives CDR1 MNHEY, CDR2 SVGAGI. CDR3 length: 13 amino acids. The V end was cut by 6 bases, the J end by 6 bases, with 9 bases between. CDR3 loop: CASSRVSNSPLHF. Written as DNA, the CDR3 is TGTGCCAGCAGCAGGGTTTCTAATTCACCCCTCCACTTT.

The chain recombines TRBV3-1 (or the pseudogene TRBV3-2) with TRBJ2-2; D unclear. Trimming pared 2 bases from V and 3 bases from J, leaving 7 bases between. This CDR3 is built from 14 residues. Germline assignment: CDR1 LGHDT and CDR2 YNNKEL (reference sequence). CDR3 loop: CASSQLRDTGELFF. CDR3 nucleotides: TGTGCCAGCAGCCAATTACGGGACACCGGGGAGCTGTTTTTT.

This sequence joins TRBV7-9 and TRBJ1-2, with 11 bases lining up with TRBD1. CDR1 and CDR2 from the germline V gene are SEHNR and FQNEAQ (reference sequence). V shed 2 bases, J shed 8 bases, and the junction held 7 bases outside the gene matches. The CDR3 contains 15 residues. CDR3 DNA sequence: TGTGCCAGCAGCTTACTCCGGACAGGGGGCGACGGCTACACCTTC. Translation gives CASSLLRTGGDGYTF.